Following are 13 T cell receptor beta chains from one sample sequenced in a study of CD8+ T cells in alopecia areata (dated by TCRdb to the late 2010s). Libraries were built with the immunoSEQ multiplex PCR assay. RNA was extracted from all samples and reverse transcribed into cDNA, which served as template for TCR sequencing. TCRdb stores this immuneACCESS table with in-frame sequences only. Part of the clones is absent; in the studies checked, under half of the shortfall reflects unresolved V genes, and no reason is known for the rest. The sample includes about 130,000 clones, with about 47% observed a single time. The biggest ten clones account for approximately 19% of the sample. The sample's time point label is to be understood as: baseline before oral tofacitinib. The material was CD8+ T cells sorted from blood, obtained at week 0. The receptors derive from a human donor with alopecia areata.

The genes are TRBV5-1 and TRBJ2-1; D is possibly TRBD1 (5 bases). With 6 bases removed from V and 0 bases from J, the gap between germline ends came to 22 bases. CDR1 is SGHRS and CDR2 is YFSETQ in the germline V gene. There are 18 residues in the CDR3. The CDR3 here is CASNHLERGHSSYNEQFF. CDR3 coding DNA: TGCGCCAGCAACCATTTGGAGAGAGGACATAGCTCCTACAATGAGCAGTTCTTC.

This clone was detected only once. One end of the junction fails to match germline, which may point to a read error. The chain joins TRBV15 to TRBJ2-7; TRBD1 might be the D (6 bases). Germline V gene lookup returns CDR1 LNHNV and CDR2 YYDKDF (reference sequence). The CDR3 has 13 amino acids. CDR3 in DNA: TGTGCCACCAGCAGAGATCCGGGGAAACAGGGAGACTTC. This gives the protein CATSRDPGKQGDF.

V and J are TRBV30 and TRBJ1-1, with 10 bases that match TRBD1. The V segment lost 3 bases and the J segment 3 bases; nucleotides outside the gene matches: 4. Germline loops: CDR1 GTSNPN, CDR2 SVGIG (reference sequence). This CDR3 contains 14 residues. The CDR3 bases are TGTGCCTGGAGCTCGGGACAGGGGTACACTGAAGCTTTCTTT. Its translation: CAWSSGQGYTEAFF.

This chain's CDR3 is CAWSAGADTQYF. The CDR3 coding sequence is TGTGCCTGGAGCGCCGGGGCAGATACGCAGTATTTT. The V call is TRBV30, the J call TRBJ2-3, with D tentatively TRBD2 (5 bases). The length of the CDR3 is 12 residues. Trimming stripped 3 bases from V and 4 bases from J, with 8 bases between. In germline, CDR1 is GTSNPN, CDR2 SVGIG (reference sequence).

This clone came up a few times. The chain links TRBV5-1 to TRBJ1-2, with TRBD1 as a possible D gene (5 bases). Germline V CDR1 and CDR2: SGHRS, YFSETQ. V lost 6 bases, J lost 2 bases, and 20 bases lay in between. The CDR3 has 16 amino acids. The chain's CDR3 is CASNLDQPTVNYGYTF. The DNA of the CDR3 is TGCGCCAGCAACCTTGATCAACCGACAGTCAACTATGGCTACACCTTC.

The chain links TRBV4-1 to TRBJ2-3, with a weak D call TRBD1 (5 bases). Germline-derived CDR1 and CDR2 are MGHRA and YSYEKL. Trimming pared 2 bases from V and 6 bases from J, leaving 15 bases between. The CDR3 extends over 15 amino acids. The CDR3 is CASSQSARAPDTQYF. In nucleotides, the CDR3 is TGCGCCAGCAGCCAATCCGCCAGGGCCCCCGATACGCAGTATTTT.

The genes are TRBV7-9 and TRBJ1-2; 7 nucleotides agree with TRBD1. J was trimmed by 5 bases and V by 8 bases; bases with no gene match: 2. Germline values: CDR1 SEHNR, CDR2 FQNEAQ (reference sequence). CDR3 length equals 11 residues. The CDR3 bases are TGTGCCAGCGGGGACAGTTATGGCTACACCTTC. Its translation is CASGDSYGYTF.

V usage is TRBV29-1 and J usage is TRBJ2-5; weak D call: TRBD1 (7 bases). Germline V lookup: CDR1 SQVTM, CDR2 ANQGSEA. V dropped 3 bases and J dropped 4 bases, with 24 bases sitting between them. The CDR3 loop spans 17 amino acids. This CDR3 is CSVEILRQGGPRETQYF. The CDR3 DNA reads TGCAGCGTTGAGATTCTACGGCAGGGGGGACCAAGAGAGACCCAGTACTTC.

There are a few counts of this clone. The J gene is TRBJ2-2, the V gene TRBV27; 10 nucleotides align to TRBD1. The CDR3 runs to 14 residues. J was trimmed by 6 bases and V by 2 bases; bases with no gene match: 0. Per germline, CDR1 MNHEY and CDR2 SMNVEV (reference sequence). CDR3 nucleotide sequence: TGTGCCAGCAGTTTAGGACAGGGGGCCGGGGAGCTGTTTTTT. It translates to CASSLGQGAGELFF.

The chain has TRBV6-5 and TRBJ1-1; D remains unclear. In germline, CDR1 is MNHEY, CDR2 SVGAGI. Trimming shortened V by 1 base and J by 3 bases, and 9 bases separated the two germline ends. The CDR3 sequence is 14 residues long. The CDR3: CASSYYSPDTEAFF. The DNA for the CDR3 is TGTGCCAGCAGTTACTATTCCCCAGACACTGAAGCTTTCTTT.

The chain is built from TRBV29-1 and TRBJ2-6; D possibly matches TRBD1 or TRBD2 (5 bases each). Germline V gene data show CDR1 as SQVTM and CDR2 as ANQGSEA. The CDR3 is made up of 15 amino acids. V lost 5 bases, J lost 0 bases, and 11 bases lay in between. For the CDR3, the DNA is TGCAGCGTTCCCGGGGACCCCTCTGGGGCCAACGTCCTGACTTTC. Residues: CSVPGDPSGANVLTF.

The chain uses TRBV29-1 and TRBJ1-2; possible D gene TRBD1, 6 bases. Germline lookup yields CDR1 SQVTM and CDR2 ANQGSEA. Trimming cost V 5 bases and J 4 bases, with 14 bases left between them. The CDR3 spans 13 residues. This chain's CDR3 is CSVLSGDGYGYTF. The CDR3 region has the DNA TGCAGCGTTCTTTCAGGGGATGGCTATGGCTACACCTTC.

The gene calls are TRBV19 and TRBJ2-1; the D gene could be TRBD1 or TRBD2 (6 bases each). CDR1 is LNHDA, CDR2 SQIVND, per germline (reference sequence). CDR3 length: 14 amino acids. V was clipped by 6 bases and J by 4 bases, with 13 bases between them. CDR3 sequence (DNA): TGTGCCAGTAGCCCACGGGGGCCTTACAATGAGCAGTTCTTC. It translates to CASSPRGPYNEQFF.